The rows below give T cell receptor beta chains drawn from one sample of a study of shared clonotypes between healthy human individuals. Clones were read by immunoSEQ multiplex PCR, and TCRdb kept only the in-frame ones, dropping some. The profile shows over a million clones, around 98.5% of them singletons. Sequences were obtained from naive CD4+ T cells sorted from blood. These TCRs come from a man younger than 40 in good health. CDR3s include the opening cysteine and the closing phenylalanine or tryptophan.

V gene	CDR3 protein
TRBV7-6	CASRDAGTSGSETQYF
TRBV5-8	CASSRRFVSYEQYF
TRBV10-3	CAISEPEQGWYTDTQYF
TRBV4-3	CASSQGAGEAYEQYF
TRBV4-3	CASSQEIRPTYGYTF
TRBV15	CATSSGRGLIVNTEAFF
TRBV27	CASSLRWQGSNQPQHF
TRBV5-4	CANSDSGRNDEQFF
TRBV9	CASSVVENTGELFF
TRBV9	CASSVEGADF
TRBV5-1	CASSIQGNVDTEAFF
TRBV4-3	CASSDPPTGRDNEQFF
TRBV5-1	CASSGTSGRPPSYEQYF
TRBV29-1	CSVDPTDTQYF
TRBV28	CASSFGAPPVETQYF
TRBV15	CATSREVLAGVNQPQHF
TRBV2	CASSERRAQYF
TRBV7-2	CASSLGLAGGYEQYF
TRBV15	CATMDSYYEQYF
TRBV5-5	CATESQAGFFNEQFF
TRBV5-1	CASGGESDTQYF
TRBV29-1	CSVSATGNTEAFF
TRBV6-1	CASSGGYTQYF
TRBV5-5	CASSSYSYEQYF
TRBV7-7	CASSSGPRRTDTQYF
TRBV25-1	CASSGLGPKNIQYF
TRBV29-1	CSTDRDGQGEQFF
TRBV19	CASRWLAGNTEAFF
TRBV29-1	CSVAPGRYEQYF
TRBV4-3	CASSQRGSETQYF
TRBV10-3	CAISGQQVTDTQYF
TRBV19	CASSIAGGTYNEQFF
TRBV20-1	CSASPNTEAFF
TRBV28	CASSWTGNEQFF
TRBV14	CASSPLDWGSYNEQFF
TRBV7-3	CASSFGTSADNEQFF
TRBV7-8	CASSLIDTQYF
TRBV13	CASSRSRGSGNTIYF
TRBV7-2	CASSPPIAGGEQYF
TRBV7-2	CASSLNRDGGNTIYF
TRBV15	CATSRGLGGADTQYF
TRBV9	CASSVGDKAHSNQPQHF
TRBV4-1	CASTTKLRRSSYEQYF
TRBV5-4	CASRNGLSTGELFF
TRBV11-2	CASSSIQSSYNEQFF